This TCR beta chain was identified during a study of cytomegalovirus exposure and HLA in healthy donors. The PCR ran on 60 Vbeta and 13 Jbeta primers. The method was immunoSEQ multiplex PCR; TCRdb's version includes in-frame clones alone and lacks a portion of them. The profile shows under 150,000 clones, around 77% of them singletons. Study results and limitations: Earlier findings revealed that most TCR beta V segments proved productive either about 87% or about 30% of the time. It was only CMV serostatus that was available as immune exposure information. The presence/absence work took it that sequencing depth was about the same across donors. 87-base-pair reads could not separate some V segments, including TRBV6-2 and TRBV6-3.

On this clone: Its matching antigen is unknown.

The CDR3 length is 19 residues. Trimming took 8 bases from V and 4 from J; bases not matched to a gene: 17. CDR1 and CDR2 from the germline V gene are SNHLY and FYNNEI. The receptor comes from a man aged 18 to 29 in good health and CMV-seronegative. The sample comprised PBMCs. The chain combines TRBV2 with TRBJ2-2, with 12 bases that match TRBD1. The CDR3 sequence is CASGEGTGGLQVVTGELFF. The CDR3 bases are TGTGCCAGCGGGGAGGGGACAGGGGGCCTCCAGGTGGTCACCGGGGAGCTGTTTTTT.